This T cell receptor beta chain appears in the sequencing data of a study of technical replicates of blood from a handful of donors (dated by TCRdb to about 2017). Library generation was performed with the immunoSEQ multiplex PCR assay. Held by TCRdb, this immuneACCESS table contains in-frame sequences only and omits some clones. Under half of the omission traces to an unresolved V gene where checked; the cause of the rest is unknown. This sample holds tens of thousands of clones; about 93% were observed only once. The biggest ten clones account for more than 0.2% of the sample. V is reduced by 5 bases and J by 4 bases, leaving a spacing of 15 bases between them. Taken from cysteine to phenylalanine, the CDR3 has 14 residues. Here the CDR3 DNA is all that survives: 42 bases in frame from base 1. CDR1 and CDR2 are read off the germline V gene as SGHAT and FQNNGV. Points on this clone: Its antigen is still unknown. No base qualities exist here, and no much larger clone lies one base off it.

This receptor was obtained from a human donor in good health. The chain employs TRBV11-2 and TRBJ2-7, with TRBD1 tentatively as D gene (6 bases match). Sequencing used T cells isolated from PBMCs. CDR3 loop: CASSPPQGMYEQYF. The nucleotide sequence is TGTGCCAGCAGCCCCCCCCAGGGGATGTACGAGCAGTACTTC.